A selection of T cell receptor beta chains follows, all from one sample in a study of shared clonotypes between healthy human individuals. Profiling relied on immunoSEQ multiplex PCR, and the TCRdb table lists in-frame clones only, not all of them. The sample yields 2 million to 2.5 million clones, approximately 93% seen once. Sequenced input: naive CD4+ T cells from PBMCs. Receptors originate from a man younger than 35 in good health. Some clones in this sample may be carry-over from other donors' samples. The conserved cysteine and the conserved F or W are not part of the CDR3 here.

TRBV19	13	ASSKGQGANTEAF
TRBV7-8	16	ASSPTTSSGIFDNEQF
TRBV5-1	12	ASSLGAASWEQF
TRBV21-1	14	ASSPAGSGNHNEQF
TRBV2	12	ASSERYREESEF
TRBV9	13	ASSVGQTSTDTQY
TRBV28	12	ASSPRTSGEKLF
TRBV2	12	ASSPGRGRYEQY
TRBV4-1	12	ASSRLLVTDTQY
TRBV7-2	11	ASSPQPAGEQY
TRBV19	13	ASSIALQPTYEQY
TRBV2	11	ASSMTGVNEQF
TRBV7-9	14	ASSQNRDVYGNTIY
TRBV6-5	11	ASRLAGGHEQF
TRBV9	12	ASSVVPATYEQF
TRBV6-1	12	AVLAGASSDEQY
TRBV6-6	12	ASSYLTANQPQH
TRBV13	19	ASSRFRSGAHSPGVGNEQF
TRBV5-1	14	ASSLGASLTYNEQF
TRBV7-2	14	ASSLGFDSSTDTQY
TRBV25-1	11	ASSSGVDYGYT
TRBV4-2	12	ASSQTSGTYEQY
TRBV6-6	14	ASRWLGGPSTDTQY
TRBV19	12	ASGGITGSYEQY
TRBV19	10	ASSIVPGEAF
TRBV13	14	ASSLRDRGWVNEQF
TRBV2	12	ASSGRERNTEAF
TRBV27	11	ASSSGANYGYT
TRBV9	12	ASSAVGGSYGYT
TRBV5-6	14	ASSLVPGSPYNEQF
TRBV28	12	ASSVGQGDSGYT
TRBV5-1	12	ASEREGTNNEQF